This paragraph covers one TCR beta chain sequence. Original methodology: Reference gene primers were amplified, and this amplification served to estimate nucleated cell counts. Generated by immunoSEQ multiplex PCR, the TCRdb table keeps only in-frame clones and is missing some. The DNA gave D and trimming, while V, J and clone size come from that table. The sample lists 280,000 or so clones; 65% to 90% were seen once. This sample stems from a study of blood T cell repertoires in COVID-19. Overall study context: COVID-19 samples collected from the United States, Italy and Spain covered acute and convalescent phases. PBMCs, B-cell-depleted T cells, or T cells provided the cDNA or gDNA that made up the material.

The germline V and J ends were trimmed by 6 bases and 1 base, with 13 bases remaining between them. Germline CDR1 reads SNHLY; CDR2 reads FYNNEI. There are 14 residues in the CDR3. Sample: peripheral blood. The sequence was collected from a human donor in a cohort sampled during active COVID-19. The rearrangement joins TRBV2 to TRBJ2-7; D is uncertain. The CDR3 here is CASSALVLSYEQYF. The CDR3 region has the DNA TGTGCCAGCAGCGCGCTGGTACTTTCCTACGAGCAGTACTTC.